The present TCR beta chain was sequenced within a study of response to subunit inactivated influenza vaccine. Study-wide results and caveats: Few new T cells, the authors suggested, are recruited by each seasonal influenza vaccination.

TCRdb redid the calling of the RT-PCR reads with MiXCR, one entry per CDR3 protein. The sample lists some 500,000 distinct CDR3 sequences, around 13% occurring once. This CDR3 contains 18 residues. Germline-derived CDR1 and CDR2 are SGHAT and FQNNGV. With 3 bases clipped from V and 2 bases from J, the junction kept 13 bases outside the gene matches. This clonotype turned up a few times. Its antigen remains unknown. The chain combines TRBV11-2 with TRBJ1-2; 9 nucleotides line up with TRBD1. The sequencing used PBMCs from blood, collected roughly 6 weeks after vaccination. The receptor's source is a man aged 45-65 years who received an inactivated influenza vaccine. The CDR3 sequence is CASSFSTGTGKGNYGYTF. CDR3 DNA: TGTGCCAGCAGCTTCTCAACCGGGACAGGGAAGGGGAACTATGGCTACACCTTC.